Shown below are 29 T cell receptor beta chains from a single sample sequenced in a study of cytomegalovirus exposure and HLA in healthy donors. The PCR made use of 60 Vbeta and 13 Jbeta primers. Measured with immunoSEQ multiplex PCR; TCRdb has only the in-frame clones, and not every one. The sample gives 160,000 or so clones, approximately 76% of which show up once; about 1.3% is in the top ten. Sequences were obtained from PBMCs. The receptors shown here come from a man between 60 and 75 years old in good health and CMV-seronegative.

The V and J genes are TRBV6-5 and TRBJ1-1; D remains ambiguous. The germline gives CDR1 MNHEY, CDR2 SVGAGI. V dropped 4 bases and J dropped 4 bases, with 13 bases sitting between them. The CDR3 is 14 residues long. The CDR3 here is CASSSSGSSTEAFF. In DNA form, the CDR3 reads TGTGCCAGCAGTTCCTCGGGGAGTAGCACTGAAGCTTTCTTT.

The chain employs TRBV19 and TRBJ1-2; D gene ambiguous. The germline V gene encodes CDR1 LNHDA and CDR2 SQIVND (reference sequence). V was trimmed by 3 bases and J by 12 bases, leaving 11 bases between them. CDR3 size: 11 residues. The CDR3 loop is CASSIGVSHTF. CDR3 sequence (DNA): TGTGCCAGTAGTATTGGAGTTTCCCACACCTTC.

The chain joins TRBV5-1 to TRBJ2-5; possible D gene TRBD2, 5 bases. V lost 0 bases and J lost 5, with 11 bases in between. Germline V gene data show CDR1 as SGHRS and CDR2 as YFSETQ. The CDR3 loop spans 14 amino acids. CDR3 region: CASSLAVRRETQYF. The CDR3 coding sequence is TGCGCCAGCAGCTTGGCGGTCAGGAGGGAGACCCAGTACTTC.

This clone was found many times. The chain links TRBV5-1 to TRBJ1-2, with 9 nucleotides matching TRBD1. The germline gives CDR1 SGHRS, CDR2 YFSETQ. With V trimmed by 4 bases and J by 2 bases, 6 bases remained unmatched. The CDR3 covers 15 residues. CDR3 in amino acids: CASSVQGAPNYGYTF. The CDR3 nucleotides are TGCGCCAGCAGCGTACAGGGGGCCCCCAACTATGGCTACACCTTC.

Here the CDR3 reads CASSLWTGRDSPLHF. The CDR3 DNA is TGTGCCAGCAGCCTCTGGACAGGCCGGGATTCACCCCTCCACTTT. The chain has TRBV7-6 and TRBJ1-6, with TRBD1 matching 7 bases. Per the germline V gene, CDR1 is SGHVS and CDR2 is FNYEAQ. The length of the CDR3 is 15 residues. Unmatched junction bases numbered 9, after V lost 5 bases and J lost 8 bases.

The V and J genes are TRBV5-1 and TRBJ1-3, with 9 bases aligning to TRBD1. Trimming took 4 bases from V and 7 from J; bases not matched to a gene: 6. Germline CDR1 reads SGHRS; CDR2 reads YFSETQ. CDR3 size: 14 residues. CDR3 loop: CASSPIGQGNTIYF. The CDR3 region has the DNA TGCGCCAGCAGCCCCATAGGACAGGGGAACACCATATATTTT.

The V and J genes are TRBV7-6 and TRBJ1-4, with unresolved D. The V gene lost 5 bases and the J gene lost 8 bases, with 21 bases spanning the gap. The CDR3 totals 16 residues. Germline CDR1 and CDR2: SGHVS and FNYEAQ. The DNA of the CDR3 is TGTGCCAGCAGCCCCGGACTGCCCCTTGCAGGAGAAAAACTGTTTTTT. Translation: CASSPGLPLAGEKLFF.

The chain employs TRBV5-6 and TRBJ1-5, with a possible D match to TRBD1 (5 bases). In germline, CDR1 is SGHDT, CDR2 YYEEEE. Trimming pared 3 bases from V and 2 bases from J, leaving 24 bases between. The CDR3 has 19 residues. CDR3 DNA sequence: TGTGCCAGCAGCTGGTGGGGGGGAAACCAGGGCAGGGGCAATCAGCCCCAGCATTTT. It specifies CASSWWGGNQGRGNQPQHF.

The gene calls are TRBV20-1 and TRBJ2-5, with D uncertain. The ends were cut back, 6 bases at V and 4 bases at J, with 6 bases in the middle. CDR1 is DFQATT, CDR2 SNEGSKA, per germline (reference sequence). The CDR3 runs 10 residues. The DNA of the CDR3 is TGCAGTGCCCGTAGAGAGACCCAGTACTTC. Translating it yields CSARRETQYF.

This clone was recorded a few times. V gene TRBV27 combines with J gene TRBJ2-1; no reliable D call. The germline gives CDR1 MNHEY, CDR2 SMNVEV (reference sequence). The CDR3 is 18 amino acids. With 2 bases removed from V and 7 bases from J, the gap between germline ends came to 24 bases. The CDR3 nucleotides read TGTGCCAGCAGTTTAGGCACGCTAAGGCTAGTCGGATGGAATGAGCAGTTCTTC. This encodes CASSLGTLRLVGWNEQFF.

This chain connects TRBV2 to TRBJ2-2; D is unclear. Trimming removed 4 bases at V and 6 bases at J, with 6 bases between. This CDR3 spans 12 amino acids. The germline CDR1 and CDR2 sequences are SNHLY and FYNNEI. This CDR3 reads CASSAPPGELFF. The CDR3 DNA follows: TGTGCCAGCAGTGCTCCCCCCGGGGAGCTGTTTTTT.

The chain carries TRBV5-8 and TRBJ2-3, with 9 positions matching TRBD1. The germline CDR1 and CDR2 sequences are SGHTS and YDEGEE. V gave up 6 bases and J gave up 2 bases; unmatched junction bases: 13. The CDR3 sequence is 17 residues long. This CDR3 is CASNRPWDRAVTDTQYF. The DNA for the CDR3 is TGTGCCAGCAACAGACCCTGGGACAGGGCTGTCACAGATACGCAGTATTTT.

The chain recombines TRBV5-4 with TRBJ2-7; 11 bases map to TRBD2. The J segment lost 2 bases and the V segment lost 0 bases, leaving 4 bases of the junction unmatched. The CDR3 length is 16 residues. Germline V lookup: CDR1 SGHNT, CDR2 YYREEE (reference sequence). CDR3 region: CASSLGGTSGTYEQYF. CDR3 bases: TGTGCCAGCAGCTTGGGAGGGACTAGCGGTACCTACGAGCAGTACTTC. The variable domain in full, with the rest retrieved from reference TRBV5-4 and TRBJ2-7, is ETGVTQSPTHLIKTRGQQVTLRCSSQSGHNTVSWYQQALGQGPQFIFQYYREEENGRGNFPPRFSGLQFPNYSSELNVNALELDDSALYLCASSLGGTSGTYEQYFGPGTRLTVT.

This chain uses TRBV5-1 with TRBJ2-5; 10 nucleotides align to TRBD2. Trimming removed 2 bases from V and 5 bases from J; junction bases left unmatched: 9. The CDR3 contains 16 residues. Germline V gene lookup returns CDR1 SGHRS and CDR2 YFSETQ. For the CDR3, the DNA is TGCGCCAGCAGCTTCTTCTCGCTAGCGGGGGTTGAGACCCAGTACTTC. Its protein product is CASSFFSLAGVETQYF.

This chain uses TRBV7-6 with TRBJ2-7; TRBD1 aligns across 9 bases. Trimming cost V 7 bases and J 6 bases; bases outside gene matches: 10. The germline V gene encodes CDR1 SGHVS and CDR2 FNYEAQ. The CDR3 has 14 residues. The DNA of the CDR3 is TGTGCCAGCAAACCCGGGACAGGGCTAGGCGAGCAGTACTTC. Protein sequence: CASKPGTGLGEQYF.

The chain combines TRBV30 with TRBJ1-1, with 7 nucleotides matching TRBD1. From germline, CDR1 is GTSNPN and CDR2 SVGIG (reference sequence). The CDR3 consists of 12 residues. J lost 5 bases, V lost 2 bases, and 2 bases had no gene match. The CDR3 DNA follows: TGTGCCTGGAGTACAGGGGATACTGAAGCTTTCTTT. Translation gives CAWSTGDTEAFF.

This sequence joins TRBV5-1 and TRBJ2-7; TRBD2 matches 11 bases. Germline CDR1 and CDR2: SGHRS and YFSETQ. The junction had 7 bases not matched to a gene; V was cut back by 4 bases and J by 4 bases. CDR3 length: 15 amino acids. The CDR3 here is CASSQHASGRYEQYF. The CDR3 nucleotides are TGCGCCAGCAGCCAACATGCTAGCGGGAGGTACGAGCAGTACTTC.

The chain combines TRBV18 with TRBJ2-7; D not certain. CDR3 size: 13 residues. CDR1 is KGHSH, CDR2 LQKENI, per germline. The V end lost 0 bases, the J end lost 6 bases, and 9 bases lay between the germline ends. Here the CDR3 reads CASSPPTLTEQYF. The DNA for the CDR3 is TGTGCCAGCTCACCACCGACTCTCACCGAGCAGTACTTC.

The chain links TRBV30 to TRBJ2-7; D unclear. Germline assignment: CDR1 GTSNPN and CDR2 SVGIG (reference sequence). Trimming took 3 bases from V and 0 from J, leaving 12 bases between them. CDR3 length equals 14 residues. CDR3 in amino acids: CAWSRWSLSYEQYF. CDR3 DNA: TGTGCCTGGAGCAGATGGAGCCTCTCCTACGAGCAGTACTTC.

The V and J genes are TRBV6-5 and TRBJ1-6; TRBD1 agrees at 8 bases. Losses at the gene ends were 2 bases for V and 10 bases for J; bases not matched to a gene: 10. This CDR3 contains 16 residues. In germline, CDR1 is MNHEY, CDR2 SVGAGI. CDR3 nucleotide sequence: TGTGCCAGCAGTTACGGGGGACAGGCTTTGGGCTCACCCCTCCACTTT. Translation: CASSYGGQALGSPLHF.

The chain carries TRBV27 and TRBJ1-4; the D is unclear. The V end was cut by 6 bases, the J end by 12 bases, with 17 bases between. CDR3 length equals 13 residues. Looked up from germline, CDR1 is MNHEY and CDR2 is SMNVEV (reference sequence). The CDR3 here is CASSPSGPGELFF. CDR3 nucleotide sequence: TGTGCCAGCAGCCCATCGGGTCCCGGGGAACTGTTTTTT.

The J gene is TRBJ1-1, the V gene TRBV28, with D possibly matching TRBD1 (6 bases). Germline V gene lookup returns CDR1 MDHEN and CDR2 SYDVKM. The CDR3 totals 15 residues. The V gene lost 4 bases and the J gene lost 6 bases, with 18 bases spanning the gap. The CDR3 DNA sequence: TGTGCCAGCAGTTCCGGCGGCACAGGGCAGGCTGAAGCTTTCTTT. It codes for CASSSGGTGQAEAFF.

Comment on this clone: Other DNA sequences in this specimen translate into the identical CDR3. The V gene is TRBV9, the J gene TRBJ2-3, with 13 bases that match TRBD2. There are 16 residues in the CDR3. The ends lost 4 bases at V and 5 bases at J; junction bases unmatched: 7. Germline CDR1 is SGDLS and CDR2 is YYNGEE. As DNA, the CDR3 is TGTGCCAGCAGCCCACCGGGACTAGCGGGGCAAGATACGCAGTATTTT. This encodes CASSPPGLAGQDTQYF.

This clone was counted between two and nine times. The rearrangement joins TRBV27 to TRBJ2-7; TRBD2 matches at 13 bases. CDR3 size: 17 residues. CDR1 and CDR2 from the germline V gene are MNHEY and SMNVEV (reference sequence). V dropped 2 bases and J dropped 3; count of bases not matched to a gene: 7. The CDR3 DNA sequence: TGTGCCAGCAGTTTAAGCCGGACTAGCGGGAGTCTCTACGAGCAGTACTTC. Protein: CASSLSRTSGSLYEQYF.

The CDR3 is CASSPTPLAARSYEQYF. The DNA for the CDR3 is TGTGCCAGCAGCCCCACCCCTCTAGCGGCGCGGTCCTACGAGCAGTACTTC. The chain combines TRBV11-2 with TRBJ2-7; 7 positions match TRBD2. There are 17 residues in the CDR3. The germline gives CDR1 SGHAT, CDR2 FQNNGV. Losses at the gene ends were 5 bases for V and 1 base for J; bases not matched to a gene: 14.

The chain carries TRBV30 and TRBJ2-7, with TRBD2 as a possible D gene (5 bases). Trimming cost V 1 base and J 7 bases, with 14 bases left between them. The CDR3 spans 13 residues. CDR1 GTSNPN and CDR2 SVGIG come from the germline V gene (reference sequence). The CDR3 here is CAWSELETGEQYF. CDR3 DNA sequence: TGTGCCTGGAGTGAACTGGAAACGGGGGAGCAGTACTTC.

With regard to this clone: In the same sample, other DNA sequences code for this CDR3. The chain joins TRBV7-2 to TRBJ2-7; 13 nucleotides match TRBD2. CDR1 is SGHTA and CDR2 is FQGNSA in the germline V gene. The V segment lost 5 bases and the J segment 1 base; nucleotides outside the gene matches: 5. This CDR3 has 16 residues. CDR3 residues: CASSRTSGRVSYEQYF. DNA of the CDR3: TGTGCCAGCAGCAGAACTAGCGGGAGGGTATCCTACGAGCAGTACTTC.

The chain recombines TRBV28 with TRBJ2-5, with D perhaps TRBD1 (7 bases). The CDR3 has 13 amino acids. Trimming took 3 bases from V and 7 from J, leaving 12 bases between them. Germline V gene data show CDR1 as MDHEN and CDR2 as SYDVKM. CDR3 bases: TGTGCCAGCAGTTTTTACCAGGGGGGGACCCAGTACTTC. This gives the protein CASSFYQGGTQYF.

V usage is TRBV5-1 and J usage is TRBJ1-3, with 8 bases lining up with TRBD1. The germline CDR1 and CDR2 sequences are SGHRS and YFSETQ. The V and J ends lost 7 bases and 2 bases, in that order; junction bases with no gene match: 14. The CDR3 is made up of 17 amino acids. CDR3 nucleotide sequence: TGCGCCAGCGCCCCCGGGACAGGATATATCACTGGAAACACCATATATTTT. Translated, it gives CASAPGTGYITGNTIYF.